These T cell receptor beta chains were read from a single sample in a study of cytomegalovirus exposure and HLA in healthy donors. TCRdb's table, derived via immunoSEQ multiplex PCR, lists solely in-frame clones and lacks some. The sample holds more than 75,000 clones; around four fifths are singletons and the top ten take 5.6%. Sequencing input: PBMCs. These receptors were taken from a woman aged 18-29 years in good health and CMV-seropositive. Each CDR3 is given with its conserved first and last residue. D genes are given only for firm matches. The size of a clone is reported for some rows only, either as once, few or many, or as a class for expanded clones.

TGTGCCAGCAGCCCCTCCGCGAGCACAGATACGCAGTATTTT | CASSPSASTDTQYF | TRBJ2-3 | TRBV5-4 | . | .
TGTGCCAGCAGCCCAGAATATTACTCTGGAAACACCATATATTTT | CASSPEYYSGNTIYF | TRBJ1-3 | TRBV6-5 | . | .
TGCGCCAGCAGCTTGACAGACAATGAGCAGTTCTTC | CASSLTDNEQFF | TRBJ2-1 | TRBV5-1 | . | .
TGTGCCAGCAGCTTGCGGGGGGCCTACGAGCAGTACTTC | CASSLRGAYEQYF | TRBJ2-7 | TRBV13 | TRBD2 | once
TGTGCCAGCAGCTTCGACAGGGGACCATTGACTTACACAGATACGCAGTATTTT | CASSFDRGPLTYTDTQYF | TRBJ2-3 | TRBV7-2 | TRBD1 | once
TGCGCCAGCAGCCTCGGACTCGAGTTAGGGCCCCAGCATTTT | CASSLGLELGPQHF | TRBJ1-5 | TRBV5-1 | . | .
TGCGCCAGCAGCTTGGGGACAGGGTCCGACAATGAGCAGTTCTTC | CASSLGTGSDNEQFF | TRBJ2-1 | TRBV5-1 | TRBD1 | .
TGTGCCAGCCAACCTTCAGGGGCGGGTCAGCCCCAGCATTTT | CASQPSGAGQPQHF | TRBJ1-5 | TRBV19 | . | once
TGTGCCAGTAGCAGGGGCGATCAAGAGACCCAGTACTTC | CASSRGDQETQYF | TRBJ2-5 | TRBV19 | . | once
TGTGCTAGCAGCTTAGGGGCCCCAGGAACAGATACGCAGTATTTT | CASSLGAPGTDTQYF | TRBJ2-3 | TRBV7-7 | . | .
TGTGCCAGCAGTGAAGAACCGCGAAGAGGGGAAAAACTGTTTTTT | CASSEEPRRGEKLFF | TRBJ1-4 | TRBV6-1 | . | .
TGTGCCAGCAGTCAGCGGGGGGGCGAGAATGAGCAGTTCTTC | CASSQRGGENEQFF | TRBJ2-1 | TRBV2 | TRBD2 | .
TGTGCCAGCAGGGCCGGGACAGGGGCCTACGAGCAGTACTTC | CASRAGTGAYEQYF | TRBJ2-7 | TRBV2 | TRBD1 | .
TGTGCCAGCAGCCTCGGACAGGGGGCGTATGATGAAGCTTTCTTT | CASSLGQGAYDEAFF | TRBJ1-1 | TRBV9 | TRBD1 | .
TGTGCCAGCAGCCTGGGACTATTCACAGATACGCAGTATTTT | CASSLGLFTDTQYF | TRBJ2-3 | TRBV9 | TRBD2 | .
TGTGCCAGCAGCTTAGATGGATACAGCTACGAGCAGTACTTC | CASSLDGYSYEQYF | TRBJ2-7 | TRBV7-9 | . | .
TGTGCCAGCAGTTTATCGCAGGGGCGCAACGAGCAGTACTTC | CASSLSQGRNEQYF | TRBJ2-7 | TRBV28 | . | once
TGTGCCAGCAGCTCCGACAGGGTCGCTGAAGCTTTCTTT | CASSSDRVAEAFF | TRBJ1-1 | TRBV7-9 | TRBD1 | .
TGTGCCAGCAGCCCAGTTCGGGGCTACGAGCAGTACTTC | CASSPVRGYEQYF | TRBJ2-7 | TRBV27 | . | .
TGTGCCATCAGTGGGGGTCCCGGGACAGGGGGCGGCACAGATACGCAGTATTTT | CAISGGPGTGGGTDTQYF | TRBJ2-3 | TRBV10-3 | TRBD1 | .
TGTGCCAGTAGTACCCCCACCGGGATACCTTACGAGCAGTACTTC | CASSTPTGIPYEQYF | TRBJ2-7 | TRBV19 | . | .
TGTGCCAGCAGTGATATTCTGGGGTCAGGGCCCTTCTATGGCTACACCTTC | CASSDILGSGPFYGYTF | TRBJ1-2 | TRBV6-1 | . | .
TGTGCCAGCAGCCTGTTCGCCGGAAAACTGTTTTTT | CASSLFAGKLFF | TRBJ1-4 | TRBV14 | . | few
TGCGCCAGCAGCCCACGCAGGACAGGGGCTAACTATGGCTACACCTTC | CASSPRRTGANYGYTF | TRBJ1-2 | TRBV5-1 | TRBD1 | .
TGCGCCAGCAGTGGGGCCCTCACAGATACGCAGTATTTT | CASSGALTDTQYF | TRBJ2-3 | TRBV10-2 | . | .
TGTGCCAGCAGCCTTAGCGGACTAACCTACAATGAGCAGTTCTTC | CASSLSGLTYNEQFF | TRBJ2-1 | TRBV6-5 | . | .
TGTGCCAGCAGTGAACTAGCGGCCAGCACAGATACGCAGTATTTT | CASSELAASTDTQYF | TRBJ2-3 | TRBV6-1 | TRBD2 | .
TGTGCCAGCAGTTCTAGACAGGCCCGTCCTGGGGCCAACGTCCTGACTTTC | CASSSRQARPGANVLTF | TRBJ2-6 | TRBV25-1 | . | .
TGTGCCATCAGTGAGTCGTCTGAGACAGCCATCCAAGAGACCCAGTACTTC | CAISESSETAIQETQYF | TRBJ2-5 | TRBV10-3 | . | .
TGTGCCAGCGGAGCTAGCGGCCGCACAGATACGCAGTATTTT | CASGASGRTDTQYF | TRBJ2-3 | TRBV4-2 | TRBD2 | .
TGCGCCAGCAGCCTTTTAGTTTCTGGGACAGAAACCAATCAGCCCCAGCATTTT | CASSLLVSGTETNQPQHF | TRBJ1-5 | TRBV4-1 | TRBD1 | .
TGTGCCAGCAGCCAAGAGAGTGCCCATGAGCAGTTCTTC | CASSQESAHEQFF | TRBJ2-1 | TRBV14 | . | .
TGTGCCAGCAGCCAACAGGTCATAGGTTCTGGGGCCAACGTCCTGACTTTC | CASSQQVIGSGANVLTF | TRBJ2-6 | TRBV6-4 | . | .
TGTGCCACCAGCAGAGATTGGCTTAACACTGAAGCTTTCTTT | CATSRDWLNTEAFF | TRBJ1-1 | TRBV15 | . | .
TGTGCCAGTAGTATACTCCAGGGGGCAGATACGCAGTATTTT | CASSILQGADTQYF | TRBJ2-3 | TRBV19 | TRBD1 | .
TGTGCCAGCAGTTTACTTTCGGCCGGGAAAGGAGAGCAGTACTTC | CASSLLSAGKGEQYF | TRBJ2-7 | TRBV28 | . | .
TGTGCCAGCAGTGTCGGGACTGGATACAATGAGCAGTTCTTC | CASSVGTGYNEQFF | TRBJ2-1 | TRBV27 | . | .
TGTGCCAGCAGTGACCAGGACAGGGGGCAACGCAATCAGCCCCAGCATTTT | CASSDQDRGQRNQPQHF | TRBJ1-5 | TRBV6-1 | TRBD1 | .
TGTGCCAGCAGTGTGACAGTAATGAACACTGAAGCTTTCTTT | CASSVTVMNTEAFF | TRBJ1-1 | TRBV28 | . | .
TGTGCCAGCAGTTCCTCGGACTGGCCAAGCTCCTACAATGAGCAGTTCTTC | CASSSSDWPSSYNEQFF | TRBJ2-1 | TRBV6-8 | . | once
TGTGCCTGCGGGACAGGGACTGGAAACACCATATATTTT | CACGTGTGNTIYF | TRBJ1-3 | TRBV30 | TRBD1 | .
TGTGCCAGTAGAGACCCAGGGGGGAGGAACACAGATACGCAGTATTTT | CASRDPGGRNTDTQYF | TRBJ2-3 | TRBV19 | . | few
TGTGCCAGTAGTATACGGACAGCTAACTATGGCTACACCTTC | CASSIRTANYGYTF | TRBJ1-2 | TRBV19 | . | .
TGTGCCAGCTCACCTCTGGCGGGCACTGAAGCTTTCTTT | CASSPLAGTEAFF | TRBJ1-1 | TRBV18 | . | once
TGTGCCAGCAGTTCCGACTCTTACCATACCTACAATGAGCAGTTCTTC | CASSSDSYHTYNEQFF | TRBJ2-1 | TRBV27 | . | .
TGTGCCAGCAGTTGGGGTCCGACTAGCGGGAGGGTAAACGAGCAGTACTTC | CASSWGPTSGRVNEQYF | TRBJ2-7 | TRBV27 | TRBD2 | .
TGTGCCAGCAGCTTAACTAGCGGGACTTTCAATGAGCAGTTCTTC | CASSLTSGTFNEQFF | TRBJ2-1 | TRBV7-3 | TRBD2 | .
TGTGCCAGTAGATCGTCAGGGAAGACCATAAACACCGGGGAGCTGTTTTTT | CASRSSGKTINTGELFF | TRBJ2-2 | TRBV19 | . | .
TGTGCCAGCAGCTTCGGGTGGGGGACTCTATACAATGAGCAGTTCTTC | CASSFGWGTLYNEQFF | TRBJ2-1 | TRBV11-2 | . | .
TGTGCCAGCAGACCTAGCGGGAGGTCCTACGAGCAGTACTTC | CASRPSGRSYEQYF | TRBJ2-7 | TRBV28 | TRBD2 | .
TGTGCCAGCAGTCCAGGGACTAGCGGGCTATACGAGCAGTACTTC | CASSPGTSGLYEQYF | TRBJ2-7 | TRBV28 | TRBD2 | .
TGTGCCACCAGTGGAAAGGGGCTGAACACTGAAGCTTTCTTT | CATSGKGLNTEAFF | TRBJ1-1 | TRBV15 | . | .
TGTGCCAGCAGCTTAGTCGGGGGGGCAGTGGAGACCCAGTACTTC | CASSLVGGAVETQYF | TRBJ2-5 | TRBV7-2 | TRBD2 | once
TGTGCCAGCAGTTTTTTCAATAGCAATCAGCCCCAGCATTTT | CASSFFNSNQPQHF | TRBJ1-5 | TRBV27 | . | .